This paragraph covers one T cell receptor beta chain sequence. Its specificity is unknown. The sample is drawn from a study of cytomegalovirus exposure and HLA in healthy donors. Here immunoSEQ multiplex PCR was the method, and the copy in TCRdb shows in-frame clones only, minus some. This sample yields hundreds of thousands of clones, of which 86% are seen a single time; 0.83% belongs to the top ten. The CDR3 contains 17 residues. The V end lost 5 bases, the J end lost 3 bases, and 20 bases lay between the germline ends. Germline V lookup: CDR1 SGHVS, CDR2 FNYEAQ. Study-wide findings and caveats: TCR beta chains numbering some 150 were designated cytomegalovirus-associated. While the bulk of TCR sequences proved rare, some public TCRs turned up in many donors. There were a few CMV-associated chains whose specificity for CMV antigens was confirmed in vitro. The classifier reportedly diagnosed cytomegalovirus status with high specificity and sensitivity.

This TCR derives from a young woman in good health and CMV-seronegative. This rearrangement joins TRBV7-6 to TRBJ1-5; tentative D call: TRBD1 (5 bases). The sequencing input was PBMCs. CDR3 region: CASSKGSRTLNNQPQHF. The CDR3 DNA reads TGTGCCAGCAGCAAGGGGTCTAGGACCTTAAACAATCAGCCCCAGCATTTT.